Shown below are 30 T cell receptor beta chains from a single sample sequenced in a study of T cells in localized non-small cell lung cancer. TCRdb keeps only in-frame clones here, not all; method: immunoSEQ multiplex PCR. The sample has around 25,000 clones; about 89% are singletons. Sample: peripheral blood, taken before any cancer treatment. Receptors originate from a man between 35 and 75 years old with stage I squamous cell lung carcinoma.

The chain employs TRBV28 and TRBJ1-1, with D uncertain. The ends were cut back, 8 bases at V and 1 base at J, with 20 bases in the middle. Germline CDR1 reads MDHEN; CDR2 reads SYDVKM. The CDR3 runs to 16 residues. CDR3 DNA: TGTGCCAGCCCACCCCCCCGACCAGAATCGAACACTGAAGCTTTCTTT. Amino acid sequence: CASPPPRPESNTEAFF.

The V call is TRBV9, the J call TRBJ2-3, with 8 nucleotides matching TRBD1. This CDR3 spans 15 amino acids. Germline V gene sequence: CDR1 SGDLS, CDR2 YYNGEE. The ends lost 2 bases at V and 3 bases at J; junction bases unmatched: 5. This CDR3 is CASSVDRVLTDTQYF. The CDR3 nucleotides read TGTGCCAGCAGCGTGGACAGGGTATTGACAGATACGCAGTATTTT.

This clone was seen a handful of times. J is TRBJ1-2 and V is TRBV11-2; perhaps TRBD1 as D (5 bases). Germline CDR1 SGHAT, CDR2 FQNNGV. V dropped 3 bases and J dropped 4 bases, with 12 bases sitting between them. This CDR3 has 14 residues. CDR3 in amino acids: CASSFGGRAYGYTF. Here the CDR3 DNA reads TGTGCCAGCAGCTTTGGGGGAAGGGCCTATGGCTACACCTTC.

The V and J genes are TRBV10-3 and TRBJ2-1, with D perhaps TRBD1 (5 bases). The length of the CDR3 is 15 residues. The V and J ends lost 3 bases and 1 base respectively, with 10 bases between them. Germline CDR1 and CDR2: ENHRY and SYGVKD. CDR3 nucleotides: TGTGCCATCAGTGAAAGGGCAGGGTCCTACAATGAGCAGTTCTTC. Protein product: CAISERAGSYNEQFF.

The J gene is TRBJ2-2, the V gene TRBV4-1; D may be TRBD1 (5 bases). V lost 4 bases, J lost 1 base, and 7 bases lay in between. CDR3 length: 14 amino acids. Germline loops: CDR1 MGHRA, CDR2 YSYEKL. The CDR3 protein is CASSLGQNTGELFF. The CDR3 DNA reads TGCGCCAGCAGCCTCGGACAGAACACCGGGGAGCTGTTTTTT.

The chain joins TRBV6-5 to TRBJ1-2; D possibly corresponds to TRBD1 (6 bases). Trimming stripped 4 bases from V and 4 bases from J, with 19 bases between. CDR1 is MNHEY, CDR2 SVGAGI, per germline. This CDR3 region has 16 residues. CDR3 DNA sequence: TGTGCCAGCAGTTCCAGGGACAACGAAAATGGCTATGGCTACACCTTC. Encoded protein: CASSSRDNENGYGYTF.

The CDR3 DNA sequence: TGTGCCAGCAGCCGGGGACTCGAGCAGTACTTC. Translating it yields CASSRGLEQYF. The chain employs TRBV7-8 and TRBJ2-7; a weak D match, TRBD2 (6 bases). There are 11 residues in the CDR3. Per germline, CDR1 SGHVS and CDR2 FQNEAQ. The V gene lost 5 bases and the J gene lost 6 bases, with 8 bases spanning the gap. Using reference TRBV7-8 and TRBJ2-7 for the parts outside the CDR3, the full variable domain is GAGVSQSPRYKVAKRGQDVALRCDPISGHVSLFWYQQALGQGPEFLTYFQNEAQLDKSGLPSDRFFAERPEGSVSTLKIQRTQQEDSAVYLCASSRGLEQYFGPGTRLTVT.

The V and J genes are TRBV2 and TRBJ2-7, with 10 bases matching TRBD1. Germline trimming cut 2 bases from V and 3 bases from J; bases unmatched to any gene: 10. Germline CDR1 is SNHLY and CDR2 is FYNNEI. This CDR3 region has 17 residues. The CDR3 region is CASSERGTGARVYEQYF. The DNA for the CDR3 is TGTGCCAGCAGTGAACGGGGGACAGGGGCCAGGGTCTACGAGCAGTACTTC.

The chain employs TRBV21-1 and TRBJ2-7. TRBV21-1 is a known pseudogene. The length of the CDR3 is 13 residues. CDR3 amino acids: CASSKCWAYEQYF. In DNA form, the CDR3 reads TGTGCCAGCAGCAAGTGCTGGGCCTACGAGCAGTACTTC.

The V gene is TRBV19, the J gene TRBJ1-1, with 10 nucleotides matching TRBD1. V trimming: 8 bases; J trimming: 1 base; junction bases outside the gene matches: 7. The CDR3 spans 15 residues. Germline CDR1 reads LNHDA; CDR2 reads SQIVND (reference sequence). In nucleotides, the CDR3 is TGTGCCAGTCGAGACAGGGGGCAGGAGAACACTGAAGCTTTCTTT. Its translation is CASRDRGQENTEAFF.

The chain employs TRBV6-5 and TRBJ2-1; maybe TRBD2 (6 bases). Germline V lookup: CDR1 MNHEY, CDR2 SVGAGI. The V and J ends lost 7 bases and 6 bases respectively, with 16 bases between them. The CDR3 is made up of 14 amino acids. The CDR3 DNA is TGTGCCAGCAAAACCCCGACTAGTTTCAATGAGCAGTTCTTC. The encoded protein is CASKTPTSFNEQFF.

This chain connects TRBV5-7 to TRBJ2-3; perhaps TRBD2 as D (7 bases). TRBV5-7 is labeled an ORF, and its function is uncertain. V gave up 1 base and J gave up 1 base, with 13 bases separating them. This CDR3 contains 16 residues. CDR3 loop: CASSLRGGQRTDTQYF. CDR3 bases: TGTGCCAGCAGCTTGAGGGGGGGGCAGCGCACAGATACGCAGTATTTT.

In nucleotides, the CDR3 is TGTGCCAGCAGCTTAGTGTTAGGATCCACAGATACGCAGTATTTT. Translated, it gives CASSLVLGSTDTQYF. This chain uses TRBV7-9 with TRBJ2-3; no clear D. The V gene's germline CDR1 is SEHNR and CDR2 FQNEAQ (reference sequence). The germline V and J ends were trimmed by 1 base and 2 bases, with 10 bases remaining between them. The CDR3 extends over 15 amino acids.

The chain couples TRBV28 to TRBJ2-3, with D hard to call. Germline lookup yields CDR1 MDHEN and CDR2 SYDVKM. V dropped 5 bases and J dropped 3 bases, with 9 bases sitting between them. CDR3 length equals 13 residues. In DNA, the CDR3 is TGTGCCAGCAGTCCCCCGCGGACAGATACGCAGTATTTT. Amino acids: CASSPPRTDTQYF.

The chain is built from TRBV6-5 and TRBJ2-7; D gene uncertain. V was shortened by 5 bases and J by 3 bases, with 14 bases between the two germline ends. There are 14 residues in the CDR3. The V gene's germline CDR1 is MNHEY and CDR2 SVGAGI. CDR3 sequence reads: CASSMGFYDYEQYF. The CDR3 nucleotides read TGTGCCAGCAGTATGGGATTCTACGACTACGAGCAGTACTTC.

The CDR3 bases are TGTGCCAGCAGCTTTAGTGACCCGGCCTACGAGCAGTACTTC. This gives the protein CASSFSDPAYEQYF. The V call is TRBV7-2, the J call TRBJ2-7, with D unresolved. CDR3 length: 14 residues. Germline V lookup: CDR1 SGHTA, CDR2 FQGNSA. Trimming left V 3 bases short and J 2 bases short, with 11 bases between.

By share, this clone ranks as medium-sized (0.01 to 0.1%). The chain is built from TRBV2 and TRBJ2-6, with no clear D. Per germline, CDR1 SNHLY and CDR2 FYNNEI. CDR3 length: 14 residues. V gave up 7 bases and J gave up 2 bases, with 9 bases separating them. The DNA for the CDR3 is TGTGCCAGCATTACCACGCCTGGGGCCAACGTCCTGACTTTC. It encodes CASITTPGANVLTF.

DNA for the CDR3: TGTGCCAGCCGGGTCACTAGCACAGATACGCAGTATTTT. Translation: CASRVTSTDTQYF. This chain links TRBV5-6 with TRBJ2-3, with no clear D. The CDR3 length is 13 residues. Trimming removed 7 bases from V and 0 bases from J, with 9 bases in between. The germline V gene has CDR1 SGHDT and CDR2 YYEEEE.

This chain uses TRBV7-2 with TRBJ2-3; 7 positions agree with TRBD2. The junction had 14 bases not matched to a gene; V was cut back by 6 bases and J by 2 bases. The germline gives CDR1 SGHTA, CDR2 FQGNSA. This CDR3 has 17 residues. CDR3 DNA: TGTGCCAGCAGGCGACCCCCTAGCGGCGATTACACAGATACGCAGTATTTT. It is translated as CASRRPPSGDYTDTQYF.

V is TRBV7-9 and J is TRBJ2-5, with D possibly being TRBD2 (5 bases). V gave up 4 bases and J gave up 5 bases, with 11 bases separating them. The CDR3 sequence is 13 residues long. Germline V gives CDR1 SEHNR, CDR2 FQNEAQ (reference sequence). This chain's CDR3 is CASSSKERETQYF. The CDR3 DNA reads TGTGCCAGCAGCTCGAAAGAGCGGGAGACCCAGTACTTC.

The chain has TRBV7-9 and TRBJ1-1; TRBD1 agrees at 7 bases. Germline CDR1 reads SEHNR; CDR2 reads FQNEAQ (reference sequence). CDR3 length: 15 residues. V lost 6 bases, J lost 1 base, and 8 bases stayed unmatched. CDR3 sequence: CASRQSGQTNTEAFF. In DNA form, the CDR3 reads TGTGCCAGCAGGCAATCGGGACAGACGAACACTGAAGCTTTCTTT.

DNA for the CDR3: TGTGCCAGCAGTGAAAACTGGAACGGGGTCATCGGGGAAAAACTGTTTTTT. This sequence encodes CASSENWNGVIGEKLFF. The rearrangement uses TRBV6-1 and TRBJ1-4; no firm D call. The CDR3 spans 17 residues. Germline CDR1 and CDR2: MNHNS and SASEGT. V was shortened by 2 bases and J by 8 bases, with 21 bases between the two germline ends.

The V call is TRBV30, the J call TRBJ2-7; 9 nucleotides line up with TRBD1. The CDR3 loop spans 12 amino acids. Germline V gene lookup returns CDR1 GTSNPN and CDR2 SVGIG (reference sequence). After removal of 3 bases from V and 10 bases from J, the junction contained 7 bases not matched to a gene. CDR3 region: CAWSPGQGNQYF. In DNA, the CDR3 is TGTGCCTGGAGCCCGGGACAGGGTAACCAGTACTTC.

This chain's CDR3 is CASSKAGELFF. The CDR3 DNA sequence: TGTGCCAGCTCTAAGGCCGGGGAGCTGTTTTTT. The rearrangement links TRBV5-4 to TRBJ2-2; D uncertain. The ends were cut back, 7 bases at V and 6 bases at J, with 7 bases in the middle. The germline gives CDR1 SGHNT, CDR2 YYREEE (reference sequence). This CDR3 is 11 amino acids long.

This clone was seen only a few times. This rearrangement joins TRBV6-5 to TRBJ1-2, with D unclear. The CDR3 totals 12 residues. Germline CDR1 is MNHEY and CDR2 is SVGAGI. Trimming took off 5 bases at V and 9 bases at J, with 13 bases between the two ends. The CDR3 sequence is CASSTSDGSYTF. As DNA, the CDR3 is TGTGCCAGCAGTACCTCCGACGGCAGCTACACCTTC.

This chain connects TRBV19 to TRBJ1-4, with no clear D. The CDR3 loop spans 16 amino acids. The V end was cut by 4 bases, the J end by 0 bases, with 12 bases between. Looked up from germline, CDR1 is LNHDA and CDR2 is SQIVND (reference sequence). The CDR3 bases are TGTGCCAGTAGTACCCGCCAGATTGCAACTAATGAAAAACTGTTTTTT. This sequence encodes CASSTRQIATNEKLFF.

The gene calls are TRBV6-5 and TRBJ2-1, with D maybe TRBD1 (6 bases). V was cut by 2 bases and J by 6 bases, with 11 bases left in between. The CDR3 is 14 residues long. Germline values: CDR1 MNHEY, CDR2 SVGAGI. CDR3 DNA: TGTGCCAGCAGTTACGAGTCAGGGGTCAATGAGCAGTTCTTC. Protein: CASSYESGVNEQFF.

The chain uses TRBV11-2 and TRBJ2-7, with 9 bases identical to TRBD1. Trimming at V came to 5 bases and at J to 2 bases, leaving 7 bases not matched to a gene. The CDR3 covers 15 residues. Germline V gives CDR1 SGHAT, CDR2 FQNNGV. The CDR3 DNA follows: TGTGCCAGCAGCGATCCGGGACAGGGTCCCTACGAGCAGTACTTC. It specifies CASSDPGQGPYEQYF.

The chain's CDR3 is CASSFDSSSSYEQYF. The DNA for the CDR3 is TGTGCCAGCAGTTTCGACAGCTCGAGCTCCTACGAGCAGTACTTC. The chain is built from TRBV28 and TRBJ2-7, with D tentatively TRBD1 (5 bases). The CDR3 has 15 residues. Germline loops: CDR1 MDHEN, CDR2 SYDVKM. The V and J ends lost 3 bases and 0 bases respectively, with 12 bases between them.

The chain joins TRBV28 to TRBJ2-2, with D unclear. V was pared by 2 bases and J by 5 bases, with 3 bases between. The CDR3 consists of 12 residues. Germline V gives CDR1 MDHEN, CDR2 SYDVKM. The CDR3 nucleotides read TGTGCCAGCAGTTTAGTGACCGGGGAGCTGTTTTTT. This translates into CASSLVTGELFF.